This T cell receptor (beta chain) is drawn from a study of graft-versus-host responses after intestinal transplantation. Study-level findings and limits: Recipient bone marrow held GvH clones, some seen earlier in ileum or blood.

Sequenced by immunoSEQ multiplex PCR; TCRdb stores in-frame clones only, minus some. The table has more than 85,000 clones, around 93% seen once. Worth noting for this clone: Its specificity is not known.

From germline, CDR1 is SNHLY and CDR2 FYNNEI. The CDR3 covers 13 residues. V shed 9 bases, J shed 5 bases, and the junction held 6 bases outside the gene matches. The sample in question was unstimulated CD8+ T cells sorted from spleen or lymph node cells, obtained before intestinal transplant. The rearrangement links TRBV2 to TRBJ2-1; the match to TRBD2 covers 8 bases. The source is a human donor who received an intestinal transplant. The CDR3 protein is CARQGLVNNEQFF. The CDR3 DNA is TGTGCCAGACAGGGACTAGTTAACAATGAGCAGTTCTTC.